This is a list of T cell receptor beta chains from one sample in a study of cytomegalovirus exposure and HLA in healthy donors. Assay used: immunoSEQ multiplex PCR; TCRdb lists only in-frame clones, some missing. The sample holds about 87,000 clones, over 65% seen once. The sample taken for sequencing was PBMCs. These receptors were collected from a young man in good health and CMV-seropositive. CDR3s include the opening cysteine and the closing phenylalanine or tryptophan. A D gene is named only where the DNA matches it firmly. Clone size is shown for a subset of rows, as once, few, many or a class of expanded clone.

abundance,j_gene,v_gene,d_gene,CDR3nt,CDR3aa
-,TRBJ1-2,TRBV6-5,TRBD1,TGTGCCAGCAGTTACTCTATGGGCAGGGGGTTTTATGGCTACACCTTC,CASSYSMGRGFYGYTF
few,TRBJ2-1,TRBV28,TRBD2,TGTGCCAGCACCCCTCCCAGGGTGACTAGCGGTAAATGGACCTACAATGAGCAGTTCTTC,CASTPPRVTSGKWTYNEQFF
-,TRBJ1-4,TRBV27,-,TGTGCCAGCAGTTCTATTCGAGATAATGAAAAACTGTTTTTT,CASSSIRDNEKLFF
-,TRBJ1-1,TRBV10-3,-,TGTGCCATCTCCGCTATGAACACTGAAGCTTTCTTT,CAISAMNTEAFF
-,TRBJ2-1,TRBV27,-,TGTGCCAGCAGTCTCTTTGTGGGGCAATTCAATGAGCAGTTCTTC,CASSLFVGQFNEQFF
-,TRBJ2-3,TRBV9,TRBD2,TGTGCCAGCAAAGCGGGATTGTTCGCAGATACGCAGTATTTT,CASKAGLFADTQYF
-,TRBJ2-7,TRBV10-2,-,TGCGCCAGCAAGGGAATTACTAGCTCCTACGAGCAGTACTTC,CASKGITSSYEQYF
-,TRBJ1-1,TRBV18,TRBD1,TGTGCCAGCTTGGGACAGGGGTCAGCTGAAGCTTTCTTT,CASLGQGSAEAFF
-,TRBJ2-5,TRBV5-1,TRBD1,TGCGCCAGCAGCCGACAGGGACCTGAAGAGACCCAGTACTTC,CASSRQGPEETQYF
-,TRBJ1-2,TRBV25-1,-,TGTGCCAGCAGTGGGGGAGCCCCCGATGGCTACACCTTC,CASSGGAPDGYTF
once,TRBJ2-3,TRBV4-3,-,TGCGCCAGCAGCCAAGAGAAGCGGTCCACAGATACGCAGTATTTT,CASSQEKRSTDTQYF
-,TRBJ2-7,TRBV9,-,TGTGCCAGCAGCGTACACCCAGGGGATTACGAGCAGTACTTC,CASSVHPGDYEQYF
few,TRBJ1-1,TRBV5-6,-,TGTGCCAGCAGCTTTTTGGGGGAGGTGAACACTGAAGCTTTCTTT,CASSFLGEVNTEAFF
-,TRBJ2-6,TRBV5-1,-,TGCGCCAGCAGCTCGGACATCTCTGGGGCCAACGTCCTGACTTTC,CASSSDISGANVLTF
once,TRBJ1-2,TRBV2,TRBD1,TGTGCCAGCAGTCCGACAGGGGGTTATGGCTACACCTTC,CASSPTGGYGYTF
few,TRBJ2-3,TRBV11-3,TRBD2,TGTGCCAGCAGCTTAGTAGCGGGAGCAGATACGCAGTATTTT,CASSLVAGADTQYF
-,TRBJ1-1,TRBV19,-,TGTGCCAGTAGTATAGGGCCAGTGATGAACACTGAAGCTTTCTTT,CASSIGPVMNTEAFF
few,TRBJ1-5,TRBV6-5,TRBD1,TGTGCCAGCAGTCGGACAGGGGGACCCAATCAGCCCCAGCATTTT,CASSRTGGPNQPQHF
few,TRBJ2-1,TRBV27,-,TGTGCCAGCGCCCGGTACTCCTACAATGAGCAGTTCTTC,CASARYSYNEQFF
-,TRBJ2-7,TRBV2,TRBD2,TGTGCCAGCAGGGGCGGGAGGGAATCCGCCTACGAGCAGTACTTC,CASRGGRESAYEQYF
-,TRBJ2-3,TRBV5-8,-,TGTGCCAGCAGCTTGGGAGGAGAGGCCGGTCCCCTCTACACAGATACGCAGTATTTT,CASSLGGEAGPLYTDTQYF
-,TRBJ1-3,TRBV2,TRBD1,TGTGCCAGCAGTGAGTCGACAGGGTCTGGAAACACCATATATTTT,CASSESTGSGNTIYF
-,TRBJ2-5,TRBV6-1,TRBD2,TGTGCCAGCAGTGAACTAGCGGGGGGCCAAGAGACCCAGTACTTC,CASSELAGGQETQYF
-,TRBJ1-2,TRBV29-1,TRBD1,TGCAGCGTAGATTTGGGACAGGGGGCCCGTGGCTACACCTTC,CSVDLGQGARGYTF
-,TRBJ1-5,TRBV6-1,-,TGTGCCAGCAGCAGTGAGGGGGATCAGCCCCAGCATTTT,CASSSEGDQPQHF
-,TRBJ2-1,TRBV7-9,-,TGTGCCAGCACTCCAGCGGTGCTAGTTCATGAGCAGTTCTTC,CASTPAVLVHEQFF
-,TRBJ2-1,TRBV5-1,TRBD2,TGCGCCAGCCAAGGGACTAGCGTAAGGAGCTCCTACAATGAGCAGTTCTTC,CASQGTSVRSSYNEQFF
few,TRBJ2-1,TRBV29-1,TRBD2,TGCAGCGCTAGCGGGAGACGGCTTCTGCTCGTTATCGCGTACAATGAGCAGTTCTTC,CSASGRRLLLVIAYNEQFF
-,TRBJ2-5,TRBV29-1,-,TGCAGCGTTGACCTAGTACCAGAGACCCAGTACTTC,CSVDLVPETQYF
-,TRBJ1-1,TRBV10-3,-,TGTGCCATCGGGTCGGGGGAAACTGAAGCTTTCTTT,CAIGSGETEAFF
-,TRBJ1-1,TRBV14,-,TGTGCCAGCAGCCGTATGGTTCGGGGCACTGAAGCTTTCTTT,CASSRMVRGTEAFF
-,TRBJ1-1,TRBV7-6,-,TGTGCCAGCAGCTTAGGGCGGGGTGAAGCTTTCTTT,CASSLGRGEAFF
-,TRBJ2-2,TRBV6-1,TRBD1,TGTGCCAGCAGGGACAGGGGGCGGGGGCCCGGGGAGCTGTTTTTT,CASRDRGRGPGELFF
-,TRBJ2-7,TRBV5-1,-,TGCGCCAGCAGATCTGACTCGGTCTCCTACGAGCAGTACTTC,CASRSDSVSYEQYF